This record concerns one T cell receptor (beta chain) sequence. The antigen remains unidentified. These data are taken from a study of naive and memory T cell subsets. Overall study findings and caveats: Naive repertoires, especially CD8, held a few larger clonotypes, possibly memory cells re-expressing CD45RA. Gini index rose across naive, CM, EM and EMRA in CD4 and CD8. Between naive and memory subsets, TCR abundance power law exponents differed.

Four subsets defined by CD45RA and CD27 were sorted after CD3, CD4, CD8 and live/dead staining. Two oligonucleotides, mixed equimolar, formed the beta constant-region primer covering TRBC1 and TRBC2. Nested alpha and beta constant-region primers with the SP2 primer drove four PCR rounds on ligated cDNA. Ligation attached a single-stranded oligonucleotide with a 12-nucleotide UMI and the SP2 primer to the cDNA 3' end. MiXCR, run by TCRdb on the UMI-ligation and nested PCR reads, gives a single entry per CDR3 protein. The sample has 140,000 to 150,000 distinct CDR3 sequences; approximately 22% are singletons. The sample comprised naive CD4+ T cells from blood. The source is a human donor in good health.

CDR3 nucleotide sequence: TGTGCCAGTAGTTCATACTTAGCGGGGGTCCGCCGCGGGGAGCTGTTTTTT. Translated: CASSSYLAGVRRGELFF. This chain links TRBV19 with TRBJ2-2, with 9 bases fitting TRBD2. The germline V gene has CDR1 LNHDA and CDR2 SQIVND (reference sequence). CDR3 length: 17 amino acids. The ends lost 5 bases at V and 7 bases at J; junction bases unmatched: 14.